This T cell receptor beta chain stems from a study of early T cells in non-severe SARS-CoV-2 infection. V was cut by 7 bases and J by 3 bases, with 19 bases left in between. The CDR3 is 15 residues long. Looked up from germline, CDR1 is SGHRS and CDR2 is YFSETQ. TCRdb itself ran the 5' RACE reads through MiXCR, one entry per CDR3 protein. The data contain more than 35,000 distinct CDR3 sequences, under 8% of them singletons. This chain connects TRBV5-1 to TRBJ2-5; D is perhaps TRBD2 (5 bases). Sequenced: whole blood. This sequence was found in an adult who was a healthcare worker with PCR-confirmed SARS-CoV-2 infection or an uninfected control (not recorded which). CDR3 loop: CASARIGGLEETQYF. The DNA of the CDR3 is TGCGCCAGCGCCCGAATAGGAGGACTGGAAGAGACCCAGTACTTC.